Each of the 10 T cell receptor beta chains below was sequenced from the same sample in a study of T cells after somatic rescue of genetic block. Produced via immunoSEQ multiplex PCR; TCRdb's table is partial and in-frame only. The profile covers 45,000 to 55,000 clones, with around 96% appearing a single time and 0.075% to 0.095% taken by the ten largest. Sequenced: peripheral blood mononuclear cells (PBMCs). These receptor sequences come from a child under two years old.

In its sample, this clone was seen once. This chain links TRBV7-8 with TRBJ1-5; D uncertain. With 3 bases removed from V and 1 base from J, the gap between germline ends came to 7 bases. The CDR3 covers 14 residues. The V gene's germline CDR1 is SGHVS and CDR2 FQNEAQ. CDR3 amino acids: CASSFSGSNQPQHF. The DNA for the CDR3 is TGTGCCAGCAGCTTCTCCGGAAGCAATCAGCCCCAGCATTTT.

In DNA form, the CDR3 reads TGTGCCAGCAGCTTGCGGGGGCGCAGCTATGGCTACACCTTC. Encoded protein: CASSLRGRSYGYTF. This chain joins TRBV5-6 and TRBJ1-2; tentatively, D is TRBD1 (6 bases). CDR1 SGHDT and CDR2 YYEEEE come from the germline V gene. V lost 1 base and J 4 bases, leaving 11 bases between the germline ends. The CDR3 extends over 14 amino acids. Looking up the rest from reference TRBV5-6 and TRBJ1-2 gives the full variable domain: DAGVTQSPTHLIKTRGQQVTLRCSPKSGHDTVSWYQQALGQGPQFIFQYYEEEERQRGNFPDRFSGHQFPNYSSELNVNALLLGDSALYLCASSLRGRSYGYTFGSGTRLTVV.

This chain uses TRBV27 with TRBJ1-2; 9 bases line up with TRBD1. Trimming cost V 6 bases and J 1 base; bases outside gene matches: 0. The CDR3 consists of 13 residues. Looked up from germline, CDR1 is MNHEY and CDR2 is SMNVEV (reference sequence). The CDR3 loop is CASRTGGNYGYTF. The CDR3 DNA reads as TGTGCCAGCAGGACAGGGGGTAACTATGGCTACACCTTC.

The chain carries TRBV5-1 and TRBJ2-7, with 8 bases fitting TRBD2. Per the germline V gene, CDR1 is SGHRS and CDR2 is YFSETQ. The length of the CDR3 is 14 residues. J lost 2 bases, V lost 4 bases, and 5 bases had no gene match. Here the CDR3 reads CASSDTSGPYEQYF. The CDR3 nucleotides are TGCGCCAGCAGCGACACTAGCGGCCCCTACGAGCAGTACTTC.

The CDR3 DNA reads TGTGCCAGCAGCGTTGGCGGGACCTCCTACAATGAGCAGTTCTTC. This encodes CASSVGGTSYNEQFF. This chain joins TRBV9 and TRBJ2-1; D might be TRBD2 (6 bases). The V end lost 2 bases, the J end lost 0 bases, and 9 bases lay between the germline ends. This CDR3 comprises 15 residues. Germline assignment: CDR1 SGDLS and CDR2 YYNGEE.

With regard to this clone: The sample carries other DNA sequences with the same CDR3. The chain couples TRBV6-5 to TRBJ1-5; TRBD1 is a possible D gene (5 bases). V was shortened by 6 bases and J by 0 bases, with 12 bases between the two germline ends. The CDR3 extends over 15 amino acids. Germline V CDR1 and CDR2: MNHEY, SVGAGI. The CDR3 reads CASSPTGYSNQPQHF. The CDR3 coding sequence is TGTGCCAGCAGCCCTACAGGCTATAGCAATCAGCCCCAGCATTTT.

The rearrangement links TRBV27 to TRBJ2-1; D might be TRBD1 or TRBD2, each matching 5 bases. The germline V gene has CDR1 MNHEY and CDR2 SMNVEV (reference sequence). The germline V and J ends were trimmed by 3 bases and 4 bases, with 13 bases remaining between them. This CDR3 comprises 15 residues. CDR3 nucleotide sequence: TGTGCCAGCAGTTTTGGGGGAAGCTTGTACAATGAGCAGTTCTTC. It codes for CASSFGGSLYNEQFF.

This chain uses TRBV5-1 with TRBJ1-1; D is unclear. CDR1 and CDR2 from the germline V gene are SGHRS and YFSETQ. The CDR3 covers 13 residues. V was cut by 0 bases and J by 2 bases, with 5 bases left in between. CDR3: CASSLVSNTEAFF. The CDR3 nucleotides are TGCGCCAGCAGCTTGGTCTCCAACACTGAAGCTTTCTTT.

The chain is built from TRBV5-6 and TRBJ1-5; D gene unclear. Trimming removed 0 bases at V and 3 bases at J, with 7 bases between. The CDR3 extends over 14 amino acids. CDR1 is SGHDT and CDR2 is YYEEEE in the germline V gene. CDR3 sequence reads: CASSLAGPNQPQHF. CDR3 sequence (DNA): TGTGCCAGCAGCTTGGCCGGGCCCAATCAGCCCCAGCATTTT.

The J gene is TRBJ2-7, the V gene TRBV13; D may correspond to TRBD1 or TRBD2 (5 bases each). Between the trimmed V and J ends, which lost 5 bases and 2 bases, there was a span of 10 bases. The CDR3 has 13 amino acids. The germline V gene encodes CDR1 PRHDT and CDR2 FYEKMQ (reference sequence). The CDR3 DNA reads TGTGCCAGCAGCCCCCGGGGCCCCTACGAGCAGTACTTC. Translated, it gives CASSPRGPYEQYF. The full variable domain, rest sourced from reference TRBV13 and TRBJ2-7, is AAGVIQSPRHLIKEKRETATLKCYPIPRHDTVYWYQQGPGQDPQFLISFYEKMQSDKGSIPDRFSAQQFSDYHSELNMSSLELGDSALYFCASSPRGPYEQYFGPGTRLTVT.